This T cell receptor (beta chain) was profiled in a study of CD8+ T cells in alopecia areata. Study in general: At a dose of 5 to 10 mg twice daily, oral tofacitinib was given to treated patients.

Sample treatment: oral pan-JAK inhibitor, 5-10 mg twice daily. Extraction of RNA preceded its reverse transcription into cDNA, which served as the sequencing template. This table comes from immunoSEQ multiplex PCR, and its TCRdb copy is limited to in-frame clones, with some not included. This sample has about 76,000 clones, with around 67% found just once. CDR1 is SGHRS, CDR2 YFSETQ, per germline. The CDR3 runs 14 residues. The V and J ends lost 0 bases and 6 bases respectively, with 9 bases between them. The material sequenced was CD8+ T cells sorted from blood, taken at week 24, from a patient treated with tofacitinib. This sequence originates from a human donor with alopecia areata. The chain is built from TRBV5-1 and TRBJ1-4, with a possible D match to TRBD1 (5 bases). CDR3 DNA sequence: TGCGCCAGCAGCTTGGTGGAGGGGTATGAAAAACTGTTTTTT. Translating it yields CASSLVEGYEKLFF.